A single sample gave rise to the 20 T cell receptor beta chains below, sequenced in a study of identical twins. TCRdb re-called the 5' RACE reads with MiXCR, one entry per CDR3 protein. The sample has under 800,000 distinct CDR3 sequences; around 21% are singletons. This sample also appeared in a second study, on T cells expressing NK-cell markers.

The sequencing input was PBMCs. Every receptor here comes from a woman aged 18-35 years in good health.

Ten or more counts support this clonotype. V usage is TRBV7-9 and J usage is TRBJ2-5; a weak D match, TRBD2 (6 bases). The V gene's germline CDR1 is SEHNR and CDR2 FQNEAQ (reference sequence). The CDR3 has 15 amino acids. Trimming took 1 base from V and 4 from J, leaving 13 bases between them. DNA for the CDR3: TGTGCCAGCAGCTTAGACGGAGGGAATAGAGAGACCCAGTACTTC. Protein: CASSLDGGNRETQYF.

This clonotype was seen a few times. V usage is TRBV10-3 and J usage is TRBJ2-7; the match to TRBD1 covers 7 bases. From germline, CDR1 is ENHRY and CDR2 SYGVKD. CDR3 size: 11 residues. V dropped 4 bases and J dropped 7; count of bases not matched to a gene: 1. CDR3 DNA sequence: TGTGCCATCAGTGTGACAGGGGAGCAGTACTTC. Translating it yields CAISVTGEQYF.

The CDR3 sequence is CASIPLFVNTEAFF. DNA for the CDR3: TGTGCCAGCATCCCATTATTTGTGAACACTGAAGCTTTCTTT. V usage is TRBV5-5 and J usage is TRBJ1-1; D is undetermined. The ends were cut back, 6 bases at V and 0 bases at J, with 12 bases in the middle. The V gene's germline CDR1 is SGHKS and CDR2 YYEKEE (reference sequence). The CDR3 has 14 residues.

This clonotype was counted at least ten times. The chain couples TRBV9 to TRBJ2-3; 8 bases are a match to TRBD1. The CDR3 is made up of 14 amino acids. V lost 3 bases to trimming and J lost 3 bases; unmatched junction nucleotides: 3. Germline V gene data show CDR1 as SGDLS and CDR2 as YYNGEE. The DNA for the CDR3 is TGTGCCAGCAGCGAGACAGGGGTAACAGATACGCAGTATTTT. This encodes CASSETGVTDTQYF.

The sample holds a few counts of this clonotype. CDR3 nucleotide sequence: TGCAGTGCTAAGGGTCCCTACGGAACCGGGGAGCTGTTTTTT. Protein: CSAKGPYGTGELFF. The chain has TRBV20-1 and TRBJ2-2; the D is unclear. Trimming took off 4 bases at V and 5 bases at J, with 14 bases between the two ends. CDR3 length: 14 residues. Germline V lookup: CDR1 DFQATT, CDR2 SNEGSKA (reference sequence).

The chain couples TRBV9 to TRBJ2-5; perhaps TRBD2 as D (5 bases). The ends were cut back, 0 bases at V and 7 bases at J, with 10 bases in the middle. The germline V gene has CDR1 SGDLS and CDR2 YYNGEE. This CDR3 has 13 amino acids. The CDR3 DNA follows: TGTGCCAGCAGCGTAGGGTTAGAGGGGACCCAGTACTTC. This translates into CASSVGLEGTQYF.

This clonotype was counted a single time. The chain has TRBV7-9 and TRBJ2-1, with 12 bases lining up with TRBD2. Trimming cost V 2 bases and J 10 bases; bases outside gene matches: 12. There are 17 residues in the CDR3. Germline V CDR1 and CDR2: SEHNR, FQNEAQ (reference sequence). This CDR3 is CASSLKNPGLAGGEQFF. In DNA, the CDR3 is TGTGCCAGCAGCTTAAAAAACCCGGGGCTAGCGGGAGGGGAGCAGTTCTTC.

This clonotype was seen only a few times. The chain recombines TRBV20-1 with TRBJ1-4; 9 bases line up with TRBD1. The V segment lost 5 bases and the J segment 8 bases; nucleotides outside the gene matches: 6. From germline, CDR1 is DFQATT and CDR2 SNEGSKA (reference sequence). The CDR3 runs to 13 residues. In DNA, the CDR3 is TGCAGTGCTGTACAGGGGGCGCGGGAAAAACTGTTTTTT. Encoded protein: CSAVQGAREKLFF.

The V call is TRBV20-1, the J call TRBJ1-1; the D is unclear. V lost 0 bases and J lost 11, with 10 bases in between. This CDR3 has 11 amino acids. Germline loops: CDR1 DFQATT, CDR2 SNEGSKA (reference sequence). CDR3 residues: CSARDRAQAFF. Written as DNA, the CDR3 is TGCAGTGCTAGAGATCGGGCGCAGGCTTTCTTT.

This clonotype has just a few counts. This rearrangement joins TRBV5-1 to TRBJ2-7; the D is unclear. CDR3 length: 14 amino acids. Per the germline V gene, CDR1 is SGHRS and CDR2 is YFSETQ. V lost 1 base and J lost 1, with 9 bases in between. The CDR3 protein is CASSLFTGSYEQYF. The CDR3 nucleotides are TGCGCCAGCAGCTTGTTCACGGGTTCCTACGAGCAGTACTTC.

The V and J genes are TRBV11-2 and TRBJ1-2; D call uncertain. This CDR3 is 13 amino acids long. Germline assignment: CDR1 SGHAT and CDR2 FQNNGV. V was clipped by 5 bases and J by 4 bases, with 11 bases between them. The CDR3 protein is CASSRGWVYGYTF. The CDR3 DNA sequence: TGTGCCAGCAGCCGAGGCTGGGTCTATGGCTACACCTTC.

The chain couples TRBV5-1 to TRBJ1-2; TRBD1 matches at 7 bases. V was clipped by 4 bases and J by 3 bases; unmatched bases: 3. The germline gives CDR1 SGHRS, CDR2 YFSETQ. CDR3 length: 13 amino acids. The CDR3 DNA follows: TGCGCCAGCAGCCTGCAGGGGGACTATGGCTACACCTTC. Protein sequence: CASSLQGDYGYTF. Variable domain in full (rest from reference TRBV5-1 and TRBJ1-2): KAGVTQTPRYLIKTRGQQVTLSCSPISGHRSVSWYQQTPGQGLQFLFEYFSETQRNKGNFPGRFSGRQFSNSRSEMNVSTLELGDSALYLCASSLQGDYGYTFGSGTRLTVV.

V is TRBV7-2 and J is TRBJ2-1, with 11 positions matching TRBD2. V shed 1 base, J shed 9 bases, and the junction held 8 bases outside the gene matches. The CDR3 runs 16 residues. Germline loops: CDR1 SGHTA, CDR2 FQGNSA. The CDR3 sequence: CASSLGPLAGGLEQFF. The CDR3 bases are TGTGCCAGCAGCTTAGGCCCGCTAGCGGGAGGTCTTGAGCAGTTCTTC.

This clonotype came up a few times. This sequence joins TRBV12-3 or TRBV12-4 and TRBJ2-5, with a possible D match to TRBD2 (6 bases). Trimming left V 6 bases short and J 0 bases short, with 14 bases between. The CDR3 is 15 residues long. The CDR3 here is CASSGQREDQETQYF. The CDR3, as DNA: TGTGCCAGCAGCGGTCAGAGGGAGGACCAAGAGACCCAGTACTTC.

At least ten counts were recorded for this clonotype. The DNA of the CDR3 is TGTGCCAGCAGACCTCGGACAGGGAACACTGAAGCTTTCTTT. Encoded protein: CASRPRTGNTEAFF. The chain couples TRBV12-3 or TRBV12-4 to TRBJ1-1; TRBD1 agrees at 7 bases. J lost 1 base, V lost 6 bases, and 5 bases had no gene match. CDR3 length equals 14 residues.

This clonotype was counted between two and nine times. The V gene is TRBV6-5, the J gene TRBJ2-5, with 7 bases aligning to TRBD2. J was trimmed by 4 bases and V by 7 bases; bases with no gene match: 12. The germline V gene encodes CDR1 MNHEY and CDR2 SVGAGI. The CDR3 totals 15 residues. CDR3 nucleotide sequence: TGTGCCAGCATTTCGGGCGGGAGCGGAGCAGAGACCCAGTACTTC. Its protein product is CASISGGSGAETQYF.

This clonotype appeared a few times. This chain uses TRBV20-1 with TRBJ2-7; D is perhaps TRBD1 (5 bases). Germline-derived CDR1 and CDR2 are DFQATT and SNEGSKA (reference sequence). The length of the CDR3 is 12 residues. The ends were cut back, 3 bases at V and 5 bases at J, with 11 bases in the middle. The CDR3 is CSASDRLHEQYF. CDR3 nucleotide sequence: TGCAGTGCTAGCGACAGACTCCACGAGCAGTACTTC.

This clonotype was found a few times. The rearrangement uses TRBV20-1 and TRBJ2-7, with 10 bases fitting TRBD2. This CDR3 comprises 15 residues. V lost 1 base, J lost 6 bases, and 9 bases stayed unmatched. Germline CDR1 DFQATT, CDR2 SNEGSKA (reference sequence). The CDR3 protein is CSARGLASGGREQYF. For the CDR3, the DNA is TGCAGTGCTAGAGGTCTAGCTAGCGGGGGACGCGAGCAGTACTTC.

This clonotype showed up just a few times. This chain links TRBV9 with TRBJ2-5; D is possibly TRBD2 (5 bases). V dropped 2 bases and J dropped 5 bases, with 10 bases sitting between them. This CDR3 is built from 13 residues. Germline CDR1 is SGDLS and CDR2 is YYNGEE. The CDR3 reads CASSVFSGETQYF. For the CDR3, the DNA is TGTGCCAGCAGCGTTTTTTCGGGGGAGACCCAGTACTTC.

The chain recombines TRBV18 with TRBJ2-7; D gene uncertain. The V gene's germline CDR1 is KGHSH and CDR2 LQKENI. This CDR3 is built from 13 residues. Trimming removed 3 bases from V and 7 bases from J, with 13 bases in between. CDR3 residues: CASSPNLRVEQYF. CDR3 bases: TGTGCCAGCTCACCTAATCTTAGGGTAGAGCAGTACTTC. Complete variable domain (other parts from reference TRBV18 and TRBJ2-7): NAGVMQNPRHLVRRRGQEARLRCSPMKGHSHVYWYRQLPEEGLKFMVYLQKENIIDESGMPKERFSAEFPKEGPSILRIQQVVRGDSAAYFCASSPNLRVEQYFGPGTRLTVT.